This T cell receptor (beta chain) originates from a study of T cells after yellow fever vaccination. The wider study: Libraries from low-cell-number fractions were prepared with the SMART-Seq v4 Ultra Low Input RNA kit. Study-level results: It was the secondary response that reached its peak faster, day 5 versus 15, but it was weaker. Just a small share of clonotypes turned up in the CD4 compartment as well as the CD8 compartment.

This clonotype was counted only a few times. As yet, its antigen is unknown. One entry per CDR3 protein results from TCRdb running MiXCR on the 5' RACE reads. Of approximately 300,000 distinct CDR3 sequences in the sample, about 6.6% were seen once. This CDR3 spans 15 amino acids. Germline loops: CDR1 LGHDT, CDR2 YNNKEL (reference sequence). V was pared by 4 bases and J by 1 base, with 11 bases between. The source of this sequence is a young man who received the YFV17D yellow fever vaccine. The source was PBMCs, collected 35 to 50 days after the first yellow fever vaccination. The chain links TRBV3-1 to TRBJ1-3; D perhaps matches TRBD1 (5 bases). The CDR3 coding sequence is TGTGCCAGCAGCCTCGGTCGGGGGTCTGGAAACACCATATATTTT. Translating gives CASSLGRGSGNTIYF.